This is a list of T cell receptor beta chains from one sample in a study of cytomegalovirus exposure and HLA in healthy donors. Produced via immunoSEQ multiplex PCR; TCRdb's table is partial and in-frame only. The sample holds some 120,000 clones; roughly 82% are singletons and the top ten take 9.5% to 15%. Source material: PBMCs. The receptors derive from a woman aged 40 to 50 in good health and CMV-seropositive. The CDR3 runs from the conserved cysteine through the conserved F or W. A D gene is named only where the DNA matches it firmly. Size is stated for part of the rows, as once, few or many counts, or as a class when the clone is expanded.

d_gene	v_gene	j_gene	abundance	CDR3aa	CDR3nt
TRBD1	TRBV9	TRBJ2-5	.	CASSVVDRGQETQYF	TGTGCCAGCAGCGTAGTAGACAGGGGCCAAGAGACCCAGTACTTC
.	TRBV6-5	TRBJ2-1	.	CASSRTQGEQFF	TGTGCCAGCAGCAGGACCCAGGGTGAGCAGTTCTTC
TRBD2	TRBV5-1	TRBJ2-3	.	CASSSLAASTDTQYF	TGCGCCAGCAGCTCCCTAGCGGCTAGCACAGATACGCAGTATTTT
.	TRBV5-1	TRBJ2-5	once	CASSPDSRETQYF	TGCGCCAGCAGCCCCGACAGCCGAGAGACCCAGTACTTC
.	TRBV6-5	TRBJ1-6	.	CASSTGQGANSPLHF	TGTGCCAGCAGCACCGGACAAGGGGCGAATTCACCCCTCCACTTT
TRBD1	TRBV27	TRBJ2-7	.	CASSWGQYYEQYF	TGTGCCAGCAGTTGGGGACAGTACTACGAGCAGTACTTC
.	TRBV5-5	TRBJ2-7	.	CASTRTGAPYEQYF	TGTGCCAGCACCCGAACAGGAGCCCCTTACGAGCAGTACTTC
TRBD1	TRBV12-5	TRBJ2-2	.	CASGRTGGTTGELFF	TGTGCTAGTGGTCGGACAGGGGGCACGACCGGGGAGCTGTTTTTT
TRBD1	TRBV4-1	TRBJ1-4	.	CASSPGQGTTNEKLFF	TGCGCCAGCAGCCCCGGACAGGGGACGACTAATGAAAAACTGTTTTTT
.	TRBV5-4	TRBJ1-3	.	CASSLGGTGNTIYF	TGTGCCAGCAGCTTAGGGGGTACTGGAAACACCATATATTTT
.	TRBV5-1	TRBJ1-5	.	CASSPGGRGSNQPQHF	TGCGCCAGCAGCCCTGGGGGCAGGGGTAGCAATCAGCCCCAGCATTTT
.	TRBV5-4	TRBJ2-1	.	CASSLDGLNEQFF	TGTGCCAGCAGCTTGGATGGACTCAATGAGCAGTTCTTC
.	TRBV4-1	TRBJ2-1	.	CASSQARGAQQFF	TGCGCCAGCAGCCAAGCCAGGGGCGCCCAGCAGTTCTTC
.	TRBV19	TRBJ1-5	.	CASSLSARRQNQPQHF	TGTGCCAGTAGTCTGTCGGCCCGCAGACAAAATCAGCCCCAGCATTTT
.	TRBV2	TRBJ1-4	.	CASSGQRWEKLFF	TGTGCCAGCAGCGGACAGAGATGGGAAAAACTGTTTTTT
.	TRBV7-9	TRBJ2-1	.	CASSYRDRNEQFF	TGTGCCAGCAGCTACAGGGACCGCAATGAGCAGTTCTTC
.	TRBV6-1	TRBJ1-4	many	CASSYSRQPNEKLFF	TGTGCCAGCTCCTACTCCCGACAGCCTAATGAAAAACTGTTTTTT
TRBD2	TRBV9	TRBJ2-1	.	CASSVGSGVYNEQFF	TGTGCCAGCAGCGTAGGGAGCGGGGTATACAATGAGCAGTTCTTC
TRBD1	TRBV5-1	TRBJ2-3	.	CASSAQLGQGQGAADTQYF	TGCGCCAGCAGCGCTCAACTCGGCCAAGGACAGGGGGCCGCAGATACGCAGTATTTT
.	TRBV4-1	TRBJ2-7	.	CASSQEGGSVGYEQYF	TGCGCCAGCAGCCAAGAAGGAGGCAGCGTTGGGTACGAGCAGTACTTC
.	TRBV4-1	TRBJ2-1	.	CASSQPRLVGRNEQFF	TGCGCCAGCAGCCAACCAAGACTAGTGGGTCGGAATGAGCAGTTCTTC
TRBD1	TRBV10-2	TRBJ2-7	few	CASRPGQGYEQYF	TGCGCCAGCAGACCTGGACAGGGCTACGAGCAGTACTTC
TRBD1	TRBV5-1	TRBJ2-5	.	CASSLAVGQPYGETQYF	TGCGCCAGCAGCTTGGCCGTGGGACAGCCGTACGGGGAGACCCAGTACTTC
TRBD1	TRBV6-1	TRBJ1-1	.	CATRFGQGKNTEAFF	TGTGCCACCAGATTCGGACAGGGGAAGAACACTGAAGCTTTCTTT
TRBD1	TRBV28	TRBJ1-1	.	CASSQRQGPTEAFF	TGTGCCAGCAGCCAAAGACAGGGACCTACTGAAGCTTTCTTT
TRBD1	TRBV2	TRBJ1-2	few	CASRGQGKGYTF	TGTGCCAGCAGAGGACAGGGGAAAGGCTACACCTTC
.	TRBV29-1	TRBJ2-5	.	CSVEDPGNQETQYF	TGCAGCGTTGAAGATCCCGGGAACCAAGAGACCCAGTACTTC
.	TRBV19	TRBJ1-2	.	CASSTTSRIGYTF	TGTGCCAGTAGTACTACCTCGCGTATTGGCTACACCTTC
TRBD2	TRBV28	TRBJ2-3	.	CASSFRVNGRDTQYF	TGTGCCAGCAGTTTTAGGGTTAACGGGAGGGATACGCAGTATTTT
TRBD1	TRBV25-1	TRBJ2-7	.	CASSDRTGPYEQYF	TGTGCCAGCAGTGATCGGACAGGACCCTACGAGCAGTACTTC
TRBD1	TRBV28	TRBJ1-4	.	CASRAAGTGGIREKLFF	TGTGCCAGCAGGGCCGCGGGGACAGGGGGAATTCGGGAAAAACTGTTTTTT
.	TRBV6-5	TRBJ2-7	once	CASSYSRDSTYEQYF	TGTGCCAGCAGTTACTCCCGGGACTCTACCTACGAGCAGTACTTC
.	TRBV7-8	TRBJ2-7	.	CASSLVGKEAYEQYF	TGTGCCAGCAGTTTGGTGGGGAAGGAGGCCTACGAGCAGTACTTC
TRBD2	TRBV18	TRBJ2-2	.	CASPKRGGTGELFF	TGTGCCAGCCCAAAACGGGGGGGCACCGGGGAGCTGTTTTTT
.	TRBV6-5	TRBJ1-1	.	CASSYREGSEAFF	TGTGCCAGCAGTTACCGGGAGGGGAGCGAAGCTTTCTTT
TRBD2	TRBV4-1	TRBJ2-1	few	CASSQAGLAGDEQFF	TGCGCCAGCAGCCAAGCGGGACTAGCGGGAGATGAGCAGTTCTTC
TRBD1	TRBV4-3	TRBJ2-5	.	CASSQDPGQGKTQYF	TGCGCCAGCAGCCAAGATCCCGGACAGGGAAAGACCCAGTACTTC